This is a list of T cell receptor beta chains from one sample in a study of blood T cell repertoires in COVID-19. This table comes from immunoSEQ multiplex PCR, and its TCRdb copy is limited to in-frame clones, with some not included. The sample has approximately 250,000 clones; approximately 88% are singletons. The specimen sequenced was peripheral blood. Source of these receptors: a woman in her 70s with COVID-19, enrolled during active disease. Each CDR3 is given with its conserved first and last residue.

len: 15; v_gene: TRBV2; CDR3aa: CASRGVAGGYNEQFF
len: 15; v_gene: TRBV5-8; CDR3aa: CASSLSTTSNQPQHF
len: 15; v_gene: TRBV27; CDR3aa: CASTQWGHHTGELFF
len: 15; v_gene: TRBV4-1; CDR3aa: CASSQEGAEGGKLFF
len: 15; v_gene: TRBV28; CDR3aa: CASSSTGGGTDTQYF
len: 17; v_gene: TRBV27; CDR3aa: CASSWASGRIQSYEQYF
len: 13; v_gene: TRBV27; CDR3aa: CASSLLRDTEAFF
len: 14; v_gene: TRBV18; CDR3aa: CASSASGGGYEQYF
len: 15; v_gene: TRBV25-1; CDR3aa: CASSESKGSNTEAFF
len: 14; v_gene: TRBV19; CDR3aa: CASSIGPRNTEAFF
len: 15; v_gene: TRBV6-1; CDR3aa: CASSETGSYNSPLHF
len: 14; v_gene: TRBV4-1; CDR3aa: CASSQVVATDTQYF
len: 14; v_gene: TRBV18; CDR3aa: CASSPLGSTDTQYF
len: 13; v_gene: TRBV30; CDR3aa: CAWSVRQGGGYTF
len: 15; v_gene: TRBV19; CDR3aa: CASSISEGSNTEAFF
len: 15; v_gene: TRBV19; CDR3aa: CASSRLGRRTGELFF
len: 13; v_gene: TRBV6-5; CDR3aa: CASSSWRNTEAFF
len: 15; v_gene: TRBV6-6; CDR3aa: CASSYFRDRETEAFF